One sample yielded the 13 T cell receptor beta chains listed below, sequenced in a study of blood T cell repertoires in COVID-19 (dated by TCRdb to about 2020). Libraries were constructed by the immunoSEQ multiplex PCR assay. TCRdb obtained this table from immuneACCESS and retained in-frame rearrangements with V and J assigned. These tables miss some clones; where compared with another copy, unresolved V genes account for less than half of the shortfall, and the remainder is unexplained. Counted in this sample were about 300,000 clones; roughly 86% of them appeared once. Of the sample, about 2.6% is held by the ten largest clones. The material sequenced was PBMCs or T cells enriched from blood (not recorded which). The source of these receptors is a woman under 30 who had recovered from COVID-19.

The V gene is TRBV7-2, the J gene TRBJ1-5; D not certain. The CDR3 is made up of 15 amino acids. V was shortened by 0 bases and J by 3 bases, with 9 bases between the two germline ends. Per germline, CDR1 SGHTA and CDR2 FQGNSA. CDR3 coding DNA: TGTGCCAGCAGCTTAGCGGGCACAAACAATCAGCCCCAGCATTTT. It yields the protein CASSLAGTNNQPQHF.

The rearrangement uses TRBV10-1 and TRBJ2-2; TRBD2 matches 7 bases. Losses at the gene ends were 9 bases for V and 3 bases for J; bases not matched to a gene: 4. Germline assignment: CDR1 WNHNN and CDR2 SYGVQD (reference sequence). The CDR3 loop spans 13 amino acids. Written as DNA, the CDR3 is TGCGCCAGTGGGAGGGCCGACACCGGGGAGCTGTTTTTT. Translated, it gives CASGRADTGELFF.

The rearrangement joins TRBV28 to TRBJ2-3; 7 bases agree with TRBD2. This CDR3 comprises 14 residues. Germline trimming cut 4 bases from V and 2 bases from J; bases unmatched to any gene: 3. Germline CDR1 is MDHEN and CDR2 is SYDVKM. The CDR3 DNA sequence: TGTGCCAGCAGTTGGAGGGACTACACAGATACGCAGTATTTT. Translated, it gives CASSWRDYTDTQYF. Based on the CDR3 plus reference TRBV28 and TRBJ2-3, the full variable domain is DVKVTQSSRYLVKRTGEKVFLECVQDMDHENMFWYRQDPGLGLRLIYFSYDVKMKEKGDIPEGYSVSREKKERFSLILESASTNQTSMYLCASSWRDYTDTQYFGPGTRLTVL.

The gene calls are TRBV3-1 (or the pseudogene TRBV3-2) and TRBJ2-5; 10 nucleotides agree with TRBD1. CDR3 length: 15 amino acids. The trim removed 0 bases at V and 5 bases at J, leaving 3 bases unmatched. Per germline, CDR1 LGHDT and CDR2 YNNKEL (reference sequence). The CDR3 loop reads CASSQDAGQGETQYF. Here the CDR3 DNA reads TGTGCCAGCAGCCAAGATGCGGGACAGGGGGAGACCCAGTACTTC.

The rearrangement uses TRBV2 and TRBJ1-1, with 7 bases matching TRBD1. CDR3 length: 13 amino acids. CDR1 and CDR2 from the germline V gene are SNHLY and FYNNEI. After removal of 9 bases from V and 5 bases from J, the junction contained 9 bases not matched to a gene. CDR3 protein: CASQTGLSTEAFF. CDR3 sequence (DNA): TGTGCCAGTCAGACAGGGTTGTCGACTGAAGCTTTCTTT.

V gene TRBV5-4 combines with J gene TRBJ2-7, with D perhaps TRBD1 (5 bases). V lost 3 bases and J lost 0, with 16 bases in between. The CDR3 totals 16 residues. The germline V gene encodes CDR1 SGHNT and CDR2 YYREEE (reference sequence). The DNA for the CDR3 is TGTGCCAGCAGCTCCTCTTGGGGCAGTGCCTCCTACGAGCAGTACTTC. This encodes CASSSSWGSASYEQYF.

The J gene is TRBJ1-2, the V gene TRBV29-1, with 7 bases lining up with TRBD1. The V gene's germline CDR1 is SQVTM and CDR2 ANQGSEA. The CDR3 is made up of 13 amino acids. J was trimmed by 2 bases and V by 7 bases; bases with no gene match: 7. CDR3 region: CSATPGQNYGYTF. CDR3 sequence (DNA): TGCAGCGCTACACCGGGACAGAACTATGGCTACACCTTC. Full variable domain (remainder filled in from reference TRBV29-1 and TRBJ1-2): SAVISQKPSRDICQRGTSLTIQCQVDSQVTMMFWYRQQPGQSLTLIATANQGSEATYESGFVIDKFPISRPNLTFSTLTVSNMSPEDSSIYLCSATPGQNYGYTFGSGTRLTVV.

V is TRBV5-1 and J is TRBJ2-7; 10 positions agree with TRBD2. The CDR3 covers 14 residues. The trim removed 4 bases at V and 3 bases at J, leaving 4 bases unmatched. CDR1 is SGHRS and CDR2 is YFSETQ in the germline V gene. CDR3 loop: CASSAGTSVYEQYF. CDR3 DNA: TGCGCCAGCAGCGCCGGGACTAGCGTCTACGAGCAGTACTTC.

This chain links TRBV18 with TRBJ2-3; D uncertain. Between the trimmed V and J ends, which lost 1 base and 5 bases, there was a span of 4 bases. The CDR3 covers 12 residues. Germline values: CDR1 KGHSH, CDR2 LQKENI. The CDR3 reads CASSPRVDTQYF. The CDR3 DNA is TGTGCCAGCTCACCACGAGTAGATACGCAGTATTTT.

With respect to this clone: Germline and junction disagree at one end, which may indicate a read error. The rearrangement links TRBV4-1 to TRBJ2-1; possible D gene TRBD2, 7 bases. There are 17 residues in the CDR3. From germline, CDR1 is MGHRA and CDR2 YSYEKL. The CDR3 DNA sequence: TGCGCCAGCAGCGAAGAGGGGGTAGGCGGGAGACGCGATGAGCAGTTCTTC. Encoded protein: CASSEEGVGGRRDEQFF.

The chain combines TRBV5-4 with TRBJ2-1; 12 nucleotides match TRBD2. The length of the CDR3 is 14 residues. Losses at the gene ends were 8 bases for V and 8 bases for J; bases not matched to a gene: 8. Germline V gene sequence: CDR1 SGHNT, CDR2 YYREEE (reference sequence). As DNA, the CDR3 is TGTGCCAGTGGACTAGCGGGATGGGACGATGAGCAGTTCTTC. Translating gives CASGLAGWDDEQFF.

The rearrangement joins TRBV7-9 to TRBJ2-3, with D possibly TRBD1 on 6 matching bases. CDR3 length: 14 amino acids. V was shortened by 5 bases and J by 5 bases, with 14 bases between the two germline ends. Per the germline V gene, CDR1 is SEHNR and CDR2 is FQNEAQ (reference sequence). The CDR3 bases are TGTGCCAGCAGCAGCGAGGGGGTTCAAGATACGCAGTATTTT. This gives the protein CASSSEGVQDTQYF.

CDR3 DNA sequence: TGCGCCAGCAGCCAAGGTGGGACTAGCGGGAGGGCTATACGGGAGCAGTACTTC. This translates into CASSQGGTSGRAIREQYF. The chain joins TRBV4-1 to TRBJ2-7; TRBD2 matches 16 bases. J was trimmed by 7 bases and V by 1 base; bases with no gene match: 10. The CDR3 consists of 18 residues. The germline V gene encodes CDR1 MGHRA and CDR2 YSYEKL.